These 4 T cell receptor beta chains were all obtained from the same sample, sequenced in a study of cytotoxic CD8 clonotypes in ibrutinib-treated CLL. The table came from immunoSEQ multiplex PCR; TCRdb's copy has only in-frame clones and leaves some out. The data show 65,000 to 85,000 clones, with 75% to 95% seen just once and around 3.3% held by the top ten. Here the sequenced sample was PBMCs, taken after 12 months of ibrutinib treatment. These TCRs come from a human donor with chronic lymphocytic leukemia.

The rearrangement links TRBV11-3 to TRBJ2-1, with 9 bases that match TRBD1. Germline V gene data show CDR1 as SGHNT and CDR2 as YENEEA. With 4 bases clipped from V and 8 bases from J, the junction kept 12 bases outside the gene matches. The CDR3 covers 16 residues. The chain's CDR3 is CASSSGQGKAADEQFF. The CDR3 DNA is TGTGCCAGCAGCTCGGGACAGGGTAAGGCTGCGGATGAGCAGTTCTTC.

The genes are TRBV4-2 and TRBJ1-2, with unresolved D. V gave up 7 bases and J gave up 2 bases, with 14 bases separating them. Germline V gives CDR1 LGHNA, CDR2 YNFKEQ. This CDR3 contains 14 residues. CDR3: CASTRTRANYGYTF. CDR3 DNA sequence: TGTGCCAGCACCCGAACCCGGGCGAACTATGGCTACACCTTC.

V gene TRBV28 combines with J gene TRBJ2-7; 7 nucleotides match TRBD1. CDR1 and CDR2 from the germline V gene are MDHEN and SYDVKM. J lost 3 bases, V lost 3 bases, and 14 bases had no gene match. The CDR3 has 17 amino acids. CDR3 protein: CASSFIGQARAFYEQYF. The CDR3 coding sequence is TGTGCCAGCAGTTTTATAGGACAGGCTAGAGCTTTCTACGAGCAGTACTTC.

J is TRBJ2-7 and V is TRBV5-1, with TRBD1 identical over 8 bases. J gave up 5 bases and V 4 bases, and 17 bases lay outside the gene matches. Germline V lookup: CDR1 SGHRS, CDR2 YFSETQ. This CDR3 comprises 17 residues. CDR3 protein: CASSLGWPTGADHEQYF. The CDR3 DNA follows: TGCGCCAGCAGCCTTGGATGGCCGACAGGGGCGGACCACGAGCAGTACTTC.